The entry that follows covers one T cell receptor beta chain sequence. From germline, CDR1 is MNHNS and CDR2 SASEGT. The ends lost 0 bases at V and 5 bases at J; junction bases unmatched: 6. CDR3 length: 16 amino acids. Original handling: The authors estimated nucleated cell counts from reference gene primer amplification. The method was immunoSEQ multiplex PCR; TCRdb's version includes in-frame clones alone and lacks a portion of them. That table supplies the V and J calls and clone size; D and trimming were determined from the DNA. Of tens of thousands of clones in the sample, around 93% were seen once. This sample was included in a study of blood T cell repertoires in COVID-19. About the research overall: The United States, Italy and Spain provided the acute and convalescent COVID-19 samples. Nucleic acid was either cDNA or gDNA, and it came from T cells, B-cell-depleted T cells, or PBMCs.

The specimen was peripheral blood. This chain joins TRBV6-1 and TRBJ1-2; 10 bases fit TRBD1. This clonotype was sampled from a human donor with active COVID-19. The donor label of this sample is uncertain. The CDR3 nucleotides are TGTGCCAGCAGTGAAGCTCCGGGACAGGGGCAGTATGGCTACACCTTC. It yields the protein CASSEAPGQGQYGYTF.